The 11 T cell receptor beta chains below come from one sample, sequenced in a study of shared clonotypes between healthy human individuals. The assay was immunoSEQ multiplex PCR, and TCRdb's table has in-frame clones only and misses some. The sample includes 1,500,000 or so clones, 97% to 99% seen only once; the top ten take around 0.33%. Source material: naive CD4+ T cells sorted from blood. Regarding subset: CD45RA+ positively selected. These TCRs come from a man in his thirties or forties in good health.

This sequence joins TRBV20-1 and TRBJ2-5; D is unresolved. This CDR3 spans 11 amino acids. V was trimmed by 6 bases and J by 7 bases, leaving 12 bases between them. Germline CDR1 reads DFQATT; CDR2 reads SNEGSKA (reference sequence). The CDR3 DNA reads as TGCAGTGCAACACCCGACCTGACCCAGTACTTC. Translation gives CSATPDLTQYF.

The V gene is TRBV28, the J gene TRBJ2-7, with 7 bases matching TRBD1. V shed 2 bases, J shed 2 bases, and the junction held 3 bases outside the gene matches. CDR3 length: 14 amino acids. Looked up from germline, CDR1 is MDHEN and CDR2 is SYDVKM. The DNA of the CDR3 is TGTGCCAGCAGTTTAAACAGGGGACCCTACGAGCAGTACTTC. It encodes CASSLNRGPYEQYF.

V usage is TRBV5-1 and J usage is TRBJ1-2; D remains ambiguous. V lost 3 bases, J lost 6 bases, and 15 bases lay in between. Germline CDR1 reads SGHRS; CDR2 reads YFSETQ. The CDR3 has 14 amino acids. CDR3 DNA sequence: TGCGCCAGCAGCTCCGGCCACTATACTGATGGCTACACCTTC. Translation gives CASSSGHYTDGYTF. The full variable domain, with the rest looked up from reference TRBV5-1 and TRBJ1-2, is KAGVTQTPRYLIKTRGQQVTLSCSPISGHRSVSWYQQTPGQGLQFLFEYFSETQRNKGNFPGRFSGRQFSNSRSEMNVSTLELGDSALYLCASSSGHYTDGYTFGSGTRLTVV.

A single count supports this clone. The V call is TRBV7-6, the J call TRBJ2-5; 12 bases map to TRBD2. Germline CDR1 is SGHVS and CDR2 is FNYEAQ. There are 15 residues in the CDR3. V lost 4 bases to trimming and J lost 3 bases; unmatched junction nucleotides: 3. The CDR3 DNA reads TGTGCCAGCAGCTCCGGACTAGCGGGAAAAGAGACCCAGTACTTC. This codes for CASSSGLAGKETQYF.

CDR3 sequence reads: CASSSNRGNQPQHF. The CDR3 DNA is TGTGCCAGCAGCTCCAACAGGGGAAATCAGCCCCAGCATTTT. The chain has TRBV2 and TRBJ1-5, with 7 bases fitting TRBD1. This CDR3 is built from 14 residues. The V gene's germline CDR1 is SNHLY and CDR2 FYNNEI. Unmatched junction bases numbered 6, after V lost 6 bases and J lost 4 bases.

This chain links TRBV19 with TRBJ2-3; D gene uncertain. Germline CDR1 reads LNHDA; CDR2 reads SQIVND (reference sequence). The CDR3 runs to 13 residues. The V gene lost 6 bases and the J gene lost 1 base, with 8 bases spanning the gap. The DNA of the CDR3 is TGTGCCAGTAGAAAGGCAGGCACAGATACGCAGTATTTT. Translating it yields CASRKAGTDTQYF.

The V gene is TRBV6-5, the J gene TRBJ2-7; 8 positions agree with TRBD2. CDR1 is MNHEY, CDR2 SVGAGI, per germline. The CDR3 extends over 15 amino acids. Trimming took 5 bases from V and 1 from J; bases not matched to a gene: 7. As DNA, the CDR3 is TGTGCCAGCAGTCCGCCGGGAGGGAGTTCCTACGAGCAGTACTTC. Translation: CASSPPGGSSYEQYF.

This chain uses TRBV7-2 with TRBJ2-1, with 11 positions matching TRBD2. The germline V gene encodes CDR1 SGHTA and CDR2 FQGNSA. J gave up 4 bases and V 4 bases, and 6 bases lay outside the gene matches. This CDR3 region has 16 residues. CDR3 sequence reads: CASSSPRTSGYNEQFF. The DNA of the CDR3 is TGTGCCAGCAGCTCACCCAGGACTAGCGGGTACAATGAGCAGTTCTTC. Full variable domain (remainder filled in from reference TRBV7-2 and TRBJ2-1): GAGVSQSPSNKVTEKGKDVELRCDPISGHTALYWYRQSLGQGLEFLIYFQGNSAPDKSGLPSDRFSAERTGGSVSTLTIQRTQQEDSAVYLCASSSPRTSGYNEQFFGPGTRLTVL.

J is TRBJ1-1 and V is TRBV7-9; 7 bases are shared with TRBD1. The CDR3 sequence is 14 residues long. Trimming took 5 bases from V and 4 from J; bases not matched to a gene: 7. The V gene's germline CDR1 is SEHNR and CDR2 FQNEAQ (reference sequence). CDR3 sequence reads: CASSREQGPTEAFF. CDR3 DNA sequence: TGTGCCAGCAGCAGAGAACAGGGGCCCACTGAAGCTTTCTTT. The full variable domain, completed using reference TRBV7-9 and TRBJ1-1, is DTGVSQNPRHKITKRGQNVTFRCDPISEHNRLYWYRQTLGQGPEFLTYFQNEAQLEKSRLLSDRFSAERPKGSFSTLEIQRTEQGDSAMYLCASSREQGPTEAFFGQGTRLTVV.

The sample holds one count of this clone. The rearrangement links TRBV5-4 to TRBJ2-2, with 15 bases aligning to TRBD2. CDR1 and CDR2 from the germline V gene are SGHNT and YYREEE (reference sequence). J was trimmed by 9 bases and V by 4 bases; bases with no gene match: 10. The CDR3 covers 17 residues. For the CDR3, the DNA is TGTGCCAGCAGCCAAGGACTAGCGGGAGGGCCTATAAGGGAGCTGTTTTTT. It codes for CASSQGLAGGPIRELFF.

The rearrangement uses TRBV2 and TRBJ2-7; 12 bases are shared with TRBD1. V lost 6 bases and J lost 4; bases outside the gene matches: 7. The germline gives CDR1 SNHLY, CDR2 FYNNEI. This CDR3 contains 15 residues. CDR3 loop: CASSAGDRGLYEQYF. The CDR3 bases are TGTGCCAGCAGCGCTGGGGACAGGGGGCTATACGAGCAGTACTTC.